This is a list of T cell receptor beta chains from one sample in a study of T cell clones after liver transplantation. Profiled with immunoSEQ multiplex PCR; TCRdb holds only in-frame clones, not every one. The sample lists around 51,000 clones; about 86% were seen once. The sequencing here drew on CD8+ T cells from blood, taken 12 months after liver transplant. These TCRs come from a human patient who received a liver transplant. Some T cells may have come from the graft donor. CDR3s leave out the opening cysteine and the closing phenylalanine or tryptophan. Each record gives: V gene, J gene, D gene, CDR3 length, CDR3 protein. The D gene is left open where the match is weak.

v_call: TRBV28; j_call: TRBJ1-1; d_call: TRBD1; cdr3_length: 13; cdr3_aa: ASNLGQGFRTEAF
v_call: TRBV7-6; j_call: TRBJ1-3; d_call: TRBD1; cdr3_length: 13; cdr3_aa: ASSSSRGQGNTIY
v_call: TRBV5-1; j_call: TRBJ2-5; d_call: TRBD2; cdr3_length: 13; cdr3_aa: ASSRWEGREETQY
v_call: TRBV5-1; j_call: TRBJ2-7; d_call: NA; cdr3_length: 12; cdr3_aa: ASSLDSSPYEQY
v_call: TRBV19; j_call: TRBJ2-7; d_call: TRBD2; cdr3_length: 12; cdr3_aa: ASTRTSGFYEQY
v_call: TRBV2; j_call: TRBJ1-5; d_call: NA; cdr3_length: 14; cdr3_aa: ASRGYSPGLNQPQH
v_call: TRBV28; j_call: TRBJ2-7; d_call: TRBD1; cdr3_length: 13; cdr3_aa: ATQWGTGNSYEQY
v_call: TRBV27; j_call: TRBJ1-2; d_call: NA; cdr3_length: 11; cdr3_aa: ASSSLTGYGYT
v_call: TRBV28; j_call: TRBJ1-1; d_call: NA; cdr3_length: 13; cdr3_aa: ASSPAPEMNTEAF
v_call: TRBV28; j_call: TRBJ1-1; d_call: NA; cdr3_length: 14; cdr3_aa: ASSLSIDGGTTEAF
v_call: TRBV28; j_call: TRBJ1-2; d_call: TRBD1; cdr3_length: 12; cdr3_aa: ASAGQGADYGYT
v_call: TRBV28; j_call: TRBJ1-1; d_call: TRBD1; cdr3_length: 19; cdr3_aa: ASRLIRDRDRIVHSNTEAF
v_call: TRBV7-8; j_call: TRBJ1-4; d_call: NA; cdr3_length: 13; cdr3_aa: ASSLERGVEEKLF
v_call: TRBV7-9; j_call: TRBJ2-7; d_call: NA; cdr3_length: 9; cdr3_aa: ASSLAGEQY
v_call: TRBV27; j_call: TRBJ2-1; d_call: NA; cdr3_length: 12; cdr3_aa: ASSLSGGGNEQF
v_call: TRBV7-9; j_call: TRBJ1-1; d_call: NA; cdr3_length: 13; cdr3_aa: ASSPNFRTNTEAF
v_call: TRBV28; j_call: TRBJ2-7; d_call: TRBD1; cdr3_length: 12; cdr3_aa: ASSSGTVSYEQY
v_call: TRBV28; j_call: TRBJ2-7; d_call: TRBD2; cdr3_length: 16; cdr3_aa: ASSSGTSGSVSHYEQY
v_call: TRBV7-9; j_call: TRBJ1-2; d_call: TRBD1; cdr3_length: 13; cdr3_aa: ASSLGGTVIYGYT
v_call: TRBV9; j_call: TRBJ1-4; d_call: NA; cdr3_length: 14; cdr3_aa: ASSGRLRGEGEKLF
v_call: TRBV10-3; j_call: TRBJ2-7; d_call: TRBD1; cdr3_length: 14; cdr3_aa: AISDVETGDTYEQY
v_call: TRBV11-2; j_call: TRBJ1-5; d_call: NA; cdr3_length: 12; cdr3_aa: ASSLEGDNQPQH
v_call: TRBV4-1; j_call: TRBJ2-7; d_call: NA; cdr3_length: 13; cdr3_aa: ASSLGGQFAYEQY
v_call: TRBV19; j_call: TRBJ2-1; d_call: NA; cdr3_length: 13; cdr3_aa: ASSKGESSYNEQF
v_call: TRBV30; j_call: TRBJ1-5; d_call: NA; cdr3_length: 11; cdr3_aa: AWALGPGQPQH
v_call: TRBV11-2; j_call: TRBJ2-7; d_call: TRBD1; cdr3_length: 12; cdr3_aa: ASSPGQGASEQY
v_call: TRBV6-1; j_call: TRBJ1-1; d_call: NA; cdr3_length: 12; cdr3_aa: ASRIGRGEDEAF